The entry below gives a single T cell receptor (beta chain) sequence along with its context. Its specificity is not known. These data are taken from a study of cytomegalovirus exposure and HLA in healthy donors. General study points: The authors assumed roughly uniform sequencing depth across donors for presence/absence analyses. In a later analysis, CMV-associated beta chains were mostly HLA-associated, it appeared. As was reported, the classifier diagnosed cytomegalovirus status with high specificity and sensitivity. One variant, a missense change in DCLRE1C, was linked in a later analysis to TCR beta V- and J-gene trimming.

A multiplex PCR was run with 60 Vbeta primers and 13 Jbeta primers. Some clones are missing from TCRdb's copy, which holds only in-frame ones; the method was immunoSEQ multiplex PCR. The table shows 120,000 to 150,000 clones, with approximately 78% occurring only once. V dropped 4 bases and J dropped 4 bases, with 20 bases sitting between them. Germline lookup yields CDR1 SGHRS and CDR2 YFSETQ. The CDR3 contains 17 residues. Specimen: PBMCs. The V and J genes are TRBV5-1 and TRBJ2-2; D is perhaps TRBD1 (6 bases). The clonotype was recovered from a man in his forties in good health and CMV-seropositive. CDR3 sequence reads: CASSLGHRDPTTGELFF. CDR3 in DNA: TGCGCCAGCAGCCTGGGGCACAGGGACCCGACCACCGGGGAGCTGTTTTTT.